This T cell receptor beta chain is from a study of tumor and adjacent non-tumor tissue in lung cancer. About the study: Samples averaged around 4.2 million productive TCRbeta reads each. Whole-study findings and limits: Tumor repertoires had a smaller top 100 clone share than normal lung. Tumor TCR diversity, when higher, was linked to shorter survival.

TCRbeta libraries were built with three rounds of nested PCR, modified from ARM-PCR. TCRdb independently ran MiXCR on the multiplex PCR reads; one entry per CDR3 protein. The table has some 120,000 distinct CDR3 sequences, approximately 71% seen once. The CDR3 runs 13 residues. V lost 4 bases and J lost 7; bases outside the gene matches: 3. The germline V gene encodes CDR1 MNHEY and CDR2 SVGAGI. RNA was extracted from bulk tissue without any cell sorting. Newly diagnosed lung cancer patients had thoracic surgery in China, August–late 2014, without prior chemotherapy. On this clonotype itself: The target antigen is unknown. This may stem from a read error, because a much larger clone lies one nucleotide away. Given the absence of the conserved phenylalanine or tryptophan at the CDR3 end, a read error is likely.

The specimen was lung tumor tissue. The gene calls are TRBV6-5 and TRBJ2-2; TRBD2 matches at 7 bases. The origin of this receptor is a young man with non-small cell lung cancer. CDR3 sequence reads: CASSFERGGELFV. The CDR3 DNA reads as TGTGCCAGCAGTTTCGAGCGGGGCGGGGAGCTGTTTGTT.